This entry lists 15 T cell receptor beta chains sequenced from one sample in a study of Ad26.COV2.S vaccination and SARS-CoV-2 variants (dated by TCRdb to the early 2020s). Libraries were made using the immunoSEQ multiplex PCR assay. The table comes from immuneACCESS by way of TCRdb, which keeps in-frame sequences with V and J called. Part of the clones is missing from these tables; in studies checked, under half for an unresolved V gene and the rest for unknown reasons. In this sample the table shows roughly 700,000 clones, 89% of which occur a single time. The top ten hold approximately 1.5% of the sample. Explained via the paper, the treatment or condition label denotes: some 20 received Ad26.COV2.S at low or high dose, single or two shots; a few received placebo; per-sample allocation not given. For vaccine and placebo recipients, repertoires were sequenced using samples collected on day 63 after the first injection.

The sequencing used peripheral blood, collected in a trial of Ad26.COV2.S vaccine versus placebo. These receptors were taken from a person between 18 and 65 years old who received the Ad26.COV2.S COVID-19 vaccine or a placebo.

On this clone itself: Other DNA sequences within the sample encode an identical CDR3. V is TRBV4-1 and J is TRBJ1-1, with D perhaps matching TRBD1 (5 bases). V was shortened by 1 base and J by 2 bases, with 8 bases between the two germline ends. This CDR3 is 14 amino acids long. Germline-derived CDR1 and CDR2 are MGHRA and YSYEKL. The DNA of the CDR3 is TGCGCCAGCAGCCAAGGCCAGGGTAACACTGAAGCTTTCTTT. Its translation: CASSQGQGNTEAFF.

V is TRBV15 and J is TRBJ2-1; 7 nucleotides match TRBD2. There are 16 residues in the CDR3. Germline CDR1 reads LNHNV; CDR2 reads YYDKDF (reference sequence). V was clipped by 3 bases and J by 7 bases; unmatched bases: 12. CDR3 sequence (DNA): TGTGCCACCAGCAGGGGCCGGGACTATCCTGGGAATGAGCAGTTCTTC. Translating gives CATSRGRDYPGNEQFF.

The V call is TRBV10-3, the J call TRBJ2-3; D may match TRBD1 or TRBD2 (5 bases each). The CDR3 spans 12 residues. Per germline, CDR1 ENHRY and CDR2 SYGVKD. With 2 bases removed from V and 6 bases from J, the gap between germline ends came to 6 bases. The DNA of the CDR3 is TGTGCCATCAGTGAGGAGGGGGATACGCAGTATTTT. This codes for CAISEEGDTQYF.

This chain joins TRBV9 and TRBJ1-1; the D gene is possibly TRBD1 (5 bases). This CDR3 has 16 residues. The V gene lost 0 bases and the J gene lost 3 bases, with 15 bases spanning the gap. The germline gives CDR1 SGDLS, CDR2 YYNGEE. The CDR3: CASSVGAPRDDTEAFF. DNA for the CDR3: TGTGCCAGCAGCGTAGGAGCTCCCAGGGATGACACTGAAGCTTTCTTT.

This chain connects TRBV20-1 to TRBJ1-2; TRBD1 agrees at 10 bases. The germline V gene has CDR1 DFQATT and CDR2 SNEGSKA (reference sequence). The CDR3 spans 14 residues. With 3 bases clipped from V and 6 bases from J, the junction kept 7 bases outside the gene matches. Here the CDR3 DNA reads TGCAGTGCTAGTGACCCGGGGACAGGGGATGGCTACACCTTC. It encodes CSASDPGTGDGYTF.

This sequence joins TRBV9 and TRBJ1-1; 7 bases are a match to TRBD1. This CDR3 spans 18 amino acids. CDR1 is SGDLS, CDR2 YYNGEE, per germline. V gave up 0 bases and J gave up 1 base; unmatched junction bases: 12. CDR3 nucleotides: TGTGCCAGCAGCGTAGAAGGGACGTGGGGACAGAGGAACACTGAAGCTTTCTTT. Its protein product is CASSVEGTWGQRNTEAFF.

The V gene is TRBV19, the J gene TRBJ1-2; 7 bases map to TRBD1. The junction had 8 bases not matched to a gene; V was cut back by 5 bases and J by 2 bases. The CDR3 length is 15 residues. From germline, CDR1 is LNHDA and CDR2 SQIVND (reference sequence). The CDR3 sequence is CASSSGQVGNYGYTF. The CDR3 bases are TGTGCCAGTAGTTCCGGACAGGTGGGCAACTATGGCTACACCTTC.

The CDR3, as DNA: TGTGCCTGGGCCCGTAGCTCCTACAATGAGCAGTTCTTC. This sequence encodes CAWARSSYNEQFF. The J gene is TRBJ2-1, the V gene TRBV30; no clear D. The CDR3 totals 13 residues. Trimming shortened V by 5 bases and J by 0 bases, and 8 bases separated the two germline ends. Germline CDR1 reads GTSNPN; CDR2 reads SVGIG (reference sequence).

This clone turned up a few times. The chain's CDR3 is CASSIGGQGTNTEAFF. In nucleotides, the CDR3 is TGTGCCAGTAGTATCGGGGGACAGGGGACGAACACTGAAGCTTTCTTT. The genes are TRBV19 and TRBJ1-1; 10 nucleotides line up with TRBD1. V dropped 3 bases and J dropped 1; count of bases not matched to a gene: 5. Germline CDR1 LNHDA, CDR2 SQIVND (reference sequence). This CDR3 contains 16 residues.

V gene TRBV5-1 combines with J gene TRBJ1-4; 8 positions agree with TRBD1. V shed 0 bases and J 7 bases; nucleotides not matched to a gene: 2. CDR3 length equals 14 residues. Germline CDR1 and CDR2: SGHRS and YFSETQ. Here the CDR3 DNA reads TGCGCCAGCAGCTTGGCGACAGGGGTTGAAAAACTGTTTTTT. This codes for CASSLATGVEKLFF.

The chain uses TRBV5-1 and TRBJ2-5, with 14 bases fitting TRBD2. V was clipped by 1 base and J by 5 bases; unmatched bases: 7. The CDR3 covers 17 residues. Per the germline V gene, CDR1 is SGHRS and CDR2 is YFSETQ. The CDR3 is CASSLTGLAGAWETQYF. CDR3 sequence (DNA): TGCGCCAGCAGCTTGACGGGACTAGCGGGAGCTTGGGAGACCCAGTACTTC.

This chain links TRBV3-1 (or the pseudogene TRBV3-2) with TRBJ2-6; 10 bases agree with TRBD2. The CDR3 contains 17 residues. With 1 base clipped from V and 2 bases from J, the junction kept 2 bases outside the gene matches. Germline V gives CDR1 LGHDT, CDR2 YNNKEL (reference sequence). The CDR3 DNA reads TGTGCCAGCAGCCAAGGGCTAGCGGGGGCTGGGGCCAACGTCCTGACTTTC. This translates into CASSQGLAGAGANVLTF.

The rearrangement links TRBV6-1 to TRBJ2-1, with 12 positions matching TRBD2. V was pared by 1 base and J by 7 bases, with 5 bases of the junction left unmatched. CDR3 length: 16 amino acids. The germline CDR1 and CDR2 sequences are MNHNS and SASEGT. CDR3 in DNA: TGTGCCAGCAGTGAAGGGACTAGCGGGATATCAAATGAGCAGTTCTTC. Amino acid sequence: CASSEGTSGISNEQFF.

The chain combines TRBV30 with TRBJ2-1; 7 bases are a match to TRBD1. In germline, CDR1 is GTSNPN, CDR2 SVGIG (reference sequence). There are 13 residues in the CDR3. V shed 2 bases and J 6 bases; nucleotides not matched to a gene: 4. CDR3 loop: CAWSRQGVNEQFF. Written as DNA, the CDR3 is TGTGCCTGGAGTCGACAGGGAGTCAATGAGCAGTTCTTC.

This sequence joins TRBV21-1 and TRBJ2-7; TRBD1 was called by the table and not checked on the DNA. TRBV21-1 is a listed pseudogene. The CDR3 is 18 residues long. Written as DNA, the CDR3 is TGTGCCAGCAGCAAAGAGTGGGGACAAGGACTGAAAGCCTACGAGCAGTACTTC. Amino acids: CASSKEWGQGLKAYEQYF.